Each of the 12 T cell receptor beta chains below was sequenced from the same sample in a study of blood T cells in healthy people across ages. Primed by a sample-barcoded 5' primer and a J-beta primer mix, a second PCR proceeded for 7 to 11 cycles. MiXCR, applied by TCRdb to the 5' RACE reads, yields one record per CDR3 protein. Seen here are 580,000 or so distinct CDR3 sequences, 45% to 55% observed once, and the top ten hold approximately 25%. The specimen sequenced was blood. The receptors derive from a man older than 75 in good health.

V is TRBV2 and J is TRBJ2-3, with 8 bases that match TRBD2. After removal of 2 bases from V and 5 bases from J, the junction contained 0 bases not matched to a gene. CDR1 and CDR2 from the germline V gene are SNHLY and FYNNEI. The CDR3 is made up of 13 amino acids. The CDR3 DNA follows: TGTGCCAGCAGTGAACTAGCGGGAGATACGCAGTATTTT. This encodes CASSELAGDTQYF.

The rearrangement links TRBV29-1 to TRBJ1-1; 7 positions agree with TRBD1. The CDR3 has 13 residues. Per germline, CDR1 SQVTM and CDR2 ANQGSEA. The junction had 8 bases not matched to a gene; V was cut back by 6 bases and J by 4 bases. The CDR3 loop is CSVITGVGTEAFF. CDR3 DNA: TGCAGCGTCATTACAGGGGTTGGCACTGAAGCTTTCTTT.

This clonotype was counted once. This chain links TRBV6-6 with TRBJ2-3; 7 bases match TRBD1. V was pared by 6 bases and J by 10 bases, with 19 bases of the junction left unmatched. This CDR3 has 16 residues. CDR1 and CDR2 from the germline V gene are MNHNY and SVGAGI (reference sequence). The CDR3 spells CASSQDRRRLSDAQYF. The CDR3 region has the DNA TGTGCCAGCAGCCAGGACAGGAGAAGGCTTTCGGATGCGCAGTATTTT.

J is TRBJ2-5 and V is TRBV15; D could derive from TRBD1 or TRBD2 (5 bases each). The CDR3 is 14 amino acids. Trimming left V 4 bases short and J 5 bases short, with 14 bases between. Germline CDR1 is LNHNV and CDR2 is YYDKDF (reference sequence). The CDR3 loop reads CATSKEGTGETQYF. The CDR3 coding sequence is TGTGCCACCAGCAAAGAGGGGACGGGGGAGACCCAGTACTTC.

This clonotype has a handful of counts. This chain connects TRBV7-2 to TRBJ1-2; unclear D gene. Germline CDR1 reads SGHTA; CDR2 reads FQGNSA. The CDR3 has 12 residues. The V end lost 2 bases, the J end lost 10 bases, and 11 bases lay between the germline ends. As DNA, the CDR3 is TGTGCCAGCAGCTTAACAGCGGGCCTCTACACCTTC. Translated, it gives CASSLTAGLYTF.

The chain links TRBV6-4 to TRBJ2-4, with a tentative D call TRBD1 (5 bases). V lost 10 bases and J 0 bases, leaving 13 bases between the germline ends. Germline CDR1 and CDR2: MRHNA and SNTAGT. The length of the CDR3 is 14 residues. This chain's CDR3 is CANTLGLAKNIQYF. The CDR3 region has the DNA TGTGCCAACACCTTGGGGCTAGCCAAAAACATTCAGTACTTC.

V usage is TRBV7-2 and J usage is TRBJ1-2; D not certain. Per germline, CDR1 SGHTA and CDR2 FQGNSA. V was trimmed by 0 bases and J by 8 bases, leaving 16 bases between them. The CDR3 contains 15 residues. The chain's CDR3 is CASSLAGWSRGGYTF. The CDR3 region has the DNA TGTGCCAGCAGCTTAGCGGGGTGGTCAAGAGGGGGCTACACCTTC.

The chain couples TRBV7-2 to TRBJ1-4; D remains unclear. Trimming took off 5 bases at V and 8 bases at J, with 12 bases between the two ends. This CDR3 has 13 amino acids. Looked up from germline, CDR1 is SGHTA and CDR2 is FQGNSA. CDR3 in DNA: TGTGCCAGCAGCGTAGGAGGATCAGAAAAACTGTTTTTT. It translates to CASSVGGSEKLFF.

This clonotype was picked up a small number of times. The gene calls are TRBV3-1 and TRBJ2-1; D is uncertain. V was trimmed by 0 bases and J by 9 bases, leaving 15 bases between them. The germline gives CDR1 LGHDT, CDR2 YNNKEL (reference sequence). The CDR3 runs 15 residues. CDR3 DNA sequence: TGTGCCAGCAGCCAAGATATCCCTAGAGTAGCTGAGCAGTTCTTC. It is translated as CASSQDIPRVAEQFF.

This chain connects TRBV6-5 to TRBJ1-1; a possible D gene is TRBD1 (6 bases). V was trimmed by 0 bases and J by 6 bases, leaving 14 bases between them. The CDR3 loop spans 15 amino acids. The germline V gene has CDR1 MNHEY and CDR2 SVGAGI. As DNA, the CDR3 is TGTGCCAGCAGTTACTCGGGCAGGGGCGACGCTGAAGCTTTCTTT. This translates into CASSYSGRGDAEAFF.

The chain uses TRBV2 and TRBJ1-2, with D possibly matching TRBD1 (5 bases). This CDR3 region has 15 residues. Trimming left V 7 bases short and J 0 bases short, with 15 bases between. Germline V CDR1 and CDR2: SNHLY, FYNNEI. The CDR3 sequence: CASTYRDRANYGYTF. The CDR3, as DNA: TGTGCCAGCACTTATCGGGACCGAGCTAACTATGGCTACACCTTC.

This clonotype was recorded a few times. The V and J genes are TRBV7-9 and TRBJ2-3, with D possibly matching TRBD1 (6 bases). Germline V gene data show CDR1 as SEHNR and CDR2 as FQNEAQ (reference sequence). The CDR3 covers 14 residues. Trimming cost V 3 bases and J 6 bases, with 13 bases left between them. The CDR3 sequence is CASSLGARADTQYF. In DNA form, the CDR3 reads TGTGCCAGCAGCTTGGGGGCTAGGGCTGATACGCAGTATTTT.